The 6 T cell receptor beta chains presented below share a single source sample, sequenced in a study of blood T cell repertoires in COVID-19. Here immunoSEQ multiplex PCR was the method, and the copy in TCRdb shows in-frame clones only, minus some. This table has under 250,000 clones, roughly 80% appearing once. The sample was peripheral blood. The receptors come from a woman in her sixties or seventies who had recovered from COVID-19.

Points on this clone: Other DNA sequences within the sample encode an identical CDR3. The chain has TRBV5-1 and TRBJ2-1; TRBD2 aligns across 13 bases. The CDR3 loop spans 16 amino acids. CDR1 and CDR2 from the germline V gene are SGHRS and YFSETQ. After removal of 4 bases from V and 7 bases from J, the junction contained 8 bases not matched to a gene. CDR3: CASSRTSGGAPNEQFF. In nucleotides, the CDR3 is TGCGCCAGCAGCAGAACTAGCGGGGGGGCCCCAAATGAGCAGTTCTTC.

V is TRBV19 and J is TRBJ2-1, with 7 bases fitting TRBD1. V lost 3 bases, J lost 5 bases, and 16 bases stayed unmatched. Germline V CDR1 and CDR2: LNHDA, SQIVND (reference sequence). This CDR3 is built from 18 residues. The CDR3, as DNA: TGTGCCAGTAGTATGTTCTTGAGGAGACAGGGTAACCACAATGAGCAGTTCTTC. It specifies CASSMFLRRQGNHNEQFF.

There are many counts of this clone. The V and J genes are TRBV7-9 and TRBJ1-1; perhaps TRBD1 as D (6 bases). Between the trimmed V and J ends, which lost 1 base and 5 bases, there was a span of 11 bases. CDR1 is SEHNR, CDR2 FQNEAQ, per germline (reference sequence). This CDR3 comprises 14 residues. Written as DNA, the CDR3 is TGTGCCAGCAGCTTAGGTTTGAGGGGGACTGAAGCTTTCTTT. Translation: CASSLGLRGTEAFF. The whole variable domain, remainder taken from reference TRBV7-9 and TRBJ1-1, is DTGVSQNPRHKITKRGQNVTFRCDPISEHNRLYWYRQTLGQGPEFLTYFQNEAQLEKSRLLSDRFSAERPKGSFSTLEIQRTEQGDSAMYLCASSLGLRGTEAFFGQGTRLTVV.

The V call is TRBV3-1 (or the pseudogene TRBV3-2), the J call TRBJ1-3; 7 nucleotides agree with TRBD1. Trimming removed 4 bases from V and 11 bases from J; junction bases left unmatched: 8. CDR1 is LGHDT and CDR2 is YNNKEL in the germline V gene (reference sequence). The CDR3 contains 13 residues. The CDR3, as DNA: TGTGCCAGCAGCCGGGGACAGTGGGACCCCATATATTTT. Translating gives CASSRGQWDPIYF.

This chain's CDR3 is CASSQVPGQLVETQYF. CDR3 coding DNA: TGTGCCAGCAGCCAAGTACCGGGACAGTTGGTTGAGACCCAGTACTTC. V usage is TRBV3-1 (or the pseudogene TRBV3-2) and J usage is TRBJ2-5, with TRBD1 identical over 7 bases. This CDR3 is built from 16 residues. Germline V gene sequence: CDR1 LGHDT, CDR2 YNNKEL (reference sequence). V lost 1 base, J lost 5 bases, and 10 bases stayed unmatched.

The CDR3 spells CASSLRLIGQGNSYEQYF. The CDR3, as DNA: TGCGCCAGCAGCTTGAGGCTGATTGGCCAGGGGAACTCCTACGAGCAGTACTTC. The gene calls are TRBV5-1 and TRBJ2-7, with D possibly matching TRBD1 (6 bases). Germline loops: CDR1 SGHRS, CDR2 YFSETQ. The CDR3 has 18 amino acids. V shed 1 base and J shed 0 bases, with 20 bases lying between them.